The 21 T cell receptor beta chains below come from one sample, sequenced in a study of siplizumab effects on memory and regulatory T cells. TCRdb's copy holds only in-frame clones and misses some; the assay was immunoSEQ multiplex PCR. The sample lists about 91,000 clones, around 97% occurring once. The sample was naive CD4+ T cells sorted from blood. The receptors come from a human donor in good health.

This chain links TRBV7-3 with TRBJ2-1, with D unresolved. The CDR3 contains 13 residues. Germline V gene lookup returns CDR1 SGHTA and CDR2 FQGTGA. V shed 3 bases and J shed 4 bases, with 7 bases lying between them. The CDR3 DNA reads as TGTGCCAGCAGCTTCTCCCAGTACAATGAGCAGTTCTTC. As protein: CASSFSQYNEQFF.

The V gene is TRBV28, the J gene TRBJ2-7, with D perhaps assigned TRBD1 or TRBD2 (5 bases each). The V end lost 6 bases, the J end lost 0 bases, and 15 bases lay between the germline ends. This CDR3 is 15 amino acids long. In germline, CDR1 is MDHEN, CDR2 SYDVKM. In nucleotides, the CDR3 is TGTGCCAGCAGCACCGGGACGCCGAGCTCCTACGAGCAGTACTTC. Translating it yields CASSTGTPSSYEQYF. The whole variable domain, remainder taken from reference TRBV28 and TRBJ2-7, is DVKVTQSSRYLVKRTGEKVFLECVQDMDHENMFWYRQDPGLGLRLIYFSYDVKMKEKGDIPEGYSVSREKKERFSLILESASTNQTSMYLCASSTGTPSSYEQYFGPGTRLTVT.

DNA for the CDR3: TGTGCCAGTAGTACAGGGAGACACCAAAGCTACGAGCAGTACTTC. Its protein is CASSTGRHQSYEQYF. This rearrangement joins TRBV19 to TRBJ2-7, with D perhaps matching TRBD1 or TRBD2 (5 bases each). The CDR3 contains 15 residues. The V gene's germline CDR1 is LNHDA and CDR2 SQIVND (reference sequence). The V end was cut by 4 bases, the J end by 3 bases, with 16 bases between.

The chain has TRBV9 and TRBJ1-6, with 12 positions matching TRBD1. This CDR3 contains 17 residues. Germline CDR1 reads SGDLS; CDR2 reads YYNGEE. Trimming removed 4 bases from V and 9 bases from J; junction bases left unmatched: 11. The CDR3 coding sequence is TGTGCCAGCAGCTCGCGTGGGGGACAGGGGGCCAGTTCACCCCTCCACTTT. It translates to CASSSRGGQGASSPLHF.

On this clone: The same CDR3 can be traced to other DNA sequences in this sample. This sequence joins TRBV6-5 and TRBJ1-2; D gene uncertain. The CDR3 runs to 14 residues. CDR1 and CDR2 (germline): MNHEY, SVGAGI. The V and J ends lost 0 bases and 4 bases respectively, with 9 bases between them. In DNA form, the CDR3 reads TGTGCCAGCAGTTACTCGGCGGTGAGCTATGGCTACACCTTC. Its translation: CASSYSAVSYGYTF.

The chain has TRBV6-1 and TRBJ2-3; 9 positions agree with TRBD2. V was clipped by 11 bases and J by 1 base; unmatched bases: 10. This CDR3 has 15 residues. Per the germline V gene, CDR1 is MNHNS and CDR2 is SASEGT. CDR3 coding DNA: TGTGCCGGTAGTCCTGCGGGGGGGCGCACAGATACGCAGTATTTT. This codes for CAGSPAGGRTDTQYF.

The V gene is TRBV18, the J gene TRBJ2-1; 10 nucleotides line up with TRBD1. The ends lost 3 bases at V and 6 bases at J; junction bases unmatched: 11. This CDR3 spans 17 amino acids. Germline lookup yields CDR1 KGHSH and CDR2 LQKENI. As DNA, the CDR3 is TGTGCCAGCTCACCGCAGACCGGGACAGGGGACTCCAATGAGCAGTTCTTC. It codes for CASSPQTGTGDSNEQFF.

CDR3 nucleotides: TGTGCCAGCAGTGAAATCGTGGATCAGCCCCAGCATTTT. This encodes CASSEIVDQPQHF. The chain combines TRBV6-1 with TRBJ1-5; D remains ambiguous. V was clipped by 2 bases and J by 5 bases, with 7 bases between them. Germline CDR1 MNHNS, CDR2 SASEGT. The CDR3 loop spans 13 amino acids.

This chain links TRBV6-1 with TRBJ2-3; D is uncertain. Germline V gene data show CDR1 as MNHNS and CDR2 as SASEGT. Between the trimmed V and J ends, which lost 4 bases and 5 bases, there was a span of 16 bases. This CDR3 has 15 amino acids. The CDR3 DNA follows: TGTGCCAGCAGTGGCATGGTGGCAGTTGGAGATACGCAGTATTTT. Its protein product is CASSGMVAVGDTQYF.

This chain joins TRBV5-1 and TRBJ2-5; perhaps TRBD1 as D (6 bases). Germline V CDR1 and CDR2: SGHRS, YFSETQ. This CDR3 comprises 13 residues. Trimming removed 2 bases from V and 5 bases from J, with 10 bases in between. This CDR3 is CASSFYREETQYF. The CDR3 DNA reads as TGCGCCAGCAGCTTCTACAGGGAGGAGACCCAGTACTTC.

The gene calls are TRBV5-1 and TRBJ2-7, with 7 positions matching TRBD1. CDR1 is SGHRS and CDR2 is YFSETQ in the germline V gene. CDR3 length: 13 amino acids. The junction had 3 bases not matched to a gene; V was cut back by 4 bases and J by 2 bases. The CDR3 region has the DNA TGCGCCAGCAGCCCGGGACAGACCTACGAGCAGTACTTC. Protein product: CASSPGQTYEQYF.

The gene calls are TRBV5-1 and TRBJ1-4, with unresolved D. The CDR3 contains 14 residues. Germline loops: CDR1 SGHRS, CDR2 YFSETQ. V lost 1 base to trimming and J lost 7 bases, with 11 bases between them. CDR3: CASSLNAAGEKLFF. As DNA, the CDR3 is TGCGCCAGCAGCTTGAACGCCGCGGGTGAAAAACTGTTTTTT.

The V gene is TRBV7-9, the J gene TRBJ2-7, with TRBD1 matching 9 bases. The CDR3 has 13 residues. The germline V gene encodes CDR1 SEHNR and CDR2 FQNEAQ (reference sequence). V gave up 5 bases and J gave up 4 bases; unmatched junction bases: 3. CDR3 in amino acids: CASSVGQGYEQYF. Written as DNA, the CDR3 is TGTGCCAGCAGCGTCGGACAGGGGTACGAGCAGTACTTC.

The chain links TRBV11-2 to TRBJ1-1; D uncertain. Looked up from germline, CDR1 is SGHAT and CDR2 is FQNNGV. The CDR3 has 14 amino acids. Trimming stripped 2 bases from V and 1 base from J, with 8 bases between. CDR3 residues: CASSLSPGNTEAFF. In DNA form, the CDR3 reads TGTGCCAGCAGCTTATCCCCTGGGAACACTGAAGCTTTCTTT.

CDR3 DNA: TGTGCCAGTAGTCCGGACCTGGGAGAAAAACTGTTTTTT. Translation: CASSPDLGEKLFF. V gene TRBV19 combines with J gene TRBJ1-4; D uncertain. CDR3 length: 13 residues. The germline V gene has CDR1 LNHDA and CDR2 SQIVND (reference sequence). V lost 5 bases, J lost 8 bases, and 12 bases lay in between. The full variable domain, completed using reference TRBV19 and TRBJ1-4, is DGGITQSPKYLFRKEGQNVTLSCEQNLNHDAMYWYRQDPGQGLRLIYYSQIVNDFQKGDIAEGYSVSREKKESFPLTVTSAQKNPTAFYLCASSPDLGEKLFFGSGTQLSVL.

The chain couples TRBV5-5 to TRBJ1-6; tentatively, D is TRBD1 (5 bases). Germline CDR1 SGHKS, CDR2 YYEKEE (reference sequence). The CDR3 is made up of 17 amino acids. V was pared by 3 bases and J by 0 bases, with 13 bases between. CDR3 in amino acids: CASSWDSGSSYNSPLHF. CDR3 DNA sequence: TGTGCCAGCAGCTGGGACTCCGGGAGCTCCTATAATTCACCCCTCCACTTT.

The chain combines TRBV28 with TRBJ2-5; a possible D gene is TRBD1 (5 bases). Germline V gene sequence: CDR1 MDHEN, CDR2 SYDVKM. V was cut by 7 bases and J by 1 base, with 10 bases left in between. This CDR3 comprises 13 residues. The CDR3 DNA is TGTGCCAGCACATTGACAGTCCAAGAGACCCAGTACTTC. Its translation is CASTLTVQETQYF.

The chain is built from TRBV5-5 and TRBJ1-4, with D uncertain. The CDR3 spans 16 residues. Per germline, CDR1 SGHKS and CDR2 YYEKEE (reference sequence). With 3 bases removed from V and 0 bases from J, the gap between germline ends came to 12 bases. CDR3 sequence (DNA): TGTGCCAGCAGCTATCACTCCGGGTCAACTAATGAAAAACTGTTTTTT. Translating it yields CASSYHSGSTNEKLFF.

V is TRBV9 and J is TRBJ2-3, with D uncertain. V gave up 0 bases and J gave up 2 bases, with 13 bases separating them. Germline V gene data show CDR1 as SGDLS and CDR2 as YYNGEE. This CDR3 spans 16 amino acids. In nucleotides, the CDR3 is TGTGCCAGCAGCGTAGGTCCACAAGCCCTCACAGATACGCAGTATTTT. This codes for CASSVGPQALTDTQYF.

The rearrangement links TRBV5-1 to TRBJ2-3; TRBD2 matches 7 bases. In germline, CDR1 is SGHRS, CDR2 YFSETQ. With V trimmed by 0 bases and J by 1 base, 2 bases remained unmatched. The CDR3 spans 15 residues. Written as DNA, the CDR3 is TGCGCCAGCAGCTTGGAGGCGGGGGGCACAGATACGCAGTATTTT. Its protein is CASSLEAGGTDTQYF. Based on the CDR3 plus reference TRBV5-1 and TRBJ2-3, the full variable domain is KAGVTQTPRYLIKTRGQQVTLSCSPISGHRSVSWYQQTPGQGLQFLFEYFSETQRNKGNFPGRFSGRQFSNSRSEMNVSTLELGDSALYLCASSLEAGGTDTQYFGPGTRLTVL.

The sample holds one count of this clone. As DNA, the CDR3 is TGTGCCAGCAGCTTGGGGGGCCGGGGGCTTTACGATGAGCAGTTCTTC. Protein: CASSLGGRGLYDEQFF. The chain recombines TRBV5-4 with TRBJ2-1; D may correspond to TRBD1 or TRBD2 (6 bases each). The germline gives CDR1 SGHNT, CDR2 YYREEE (reference sequence). The CDR3 loop spans 16 amino acids. Trimming took 0 bases from V and 8 from J, leaving 18 bases between them.